Below, 4 T cell receptor beta chains from the same sample are listed, as sequenced in a study of siplizumab effects on memory and regulatory T cells. Produced via immunoSEQ multiplex PCR; TCRdb's table is partial and in-frame only. This sample yields 26,000 or so clones, of which about 79% are seen a single time; about 25% belongs to the top ten. Sequences were obtained from memory CD4+ T cells sorted from blood. The receptors come from a human donor in good health.

This clone was counted a single time. This chain uses TRBV19 with TRBJ2-5; possibly TRBD2 for D (6 bases). The length of the CDR3 is 13 residues. V was cut by 4 bases and J by 5 bases, with 11 bases left in between. Germline V lookup: CDR1 LNHDA, CDR2 SQIVND (reference sequence). CDR3 nucleotide sequence: TGTGCCAGTAGTAGGACTATAACTGAGACCCAGTACTTC. Translation gives CASSRTITETQYF.

The V call is TRBV6-5, the J call TRBJ2-2, with no clear D. CDR3 length equals 15 residues. Trimming took off 2 bases at V and 4 bases at J, with 11 bases between the two ends. CDR1 and CDR2 from the germline V gene are MNHEY and SVGAGI. CDR3 sequence (DNA): TGTGCCAGCAGTTACGGGGTCGCTCTCACCGGGGAGCTGTTTTTT. Translated: CASSYGVALTGELFF.

The chain uses TRBV28 and TRBJ1-2; D call uncertain. This CDR3 comprises 14 residues. Germline loops: CDR1 MDHEN, CDR2 SYDVKM. V lost 5 bases, J lost 8 bases, and 18 bases lay in between. CDR3 sequence: CASSPNFGPEGYTF. The CDR3 DNA sequence: TGTGCCAGCAGTCCCAATTTTGGACCGGAGGGCTACACCTTC.

V and J are TRBV29-1 and TRBJ1-4; no clear D gene. This CDR3 is built from 11 residues. The germline V and J ends were trimmed by 5 bases and 2 bases, with 3 bases remaining between them. CDR1 and CDR2 (germline): SQVTM, ANQGSEA. CDR3 loop: CSVFTNEKLFF. CDR3 sequence (DNA): TGCAGCGTTTTTACTAATGAAAAACTGTTTTTT.